This TCR beta chain was recovered during a study of T cell responses to AZD1222 COVID-19 vaccine. Study-wide points: Epitopes outside B.1.351 and B.1.1.7 mutated regions reportedly drew nearly half of spike TCRs. After two AZD1222 doses, spike-specific TCR breadth and depth rose versus day 0. It should be noted that donors were predominantly white British and more often female, and clonal diversity was possibly underestimated. Dominant at 160-218 and 743-854, vaccine-associated CD4 TCRs also spanned spike.

Points on this clone: Its antigen remains unidentified.

The CDR3 runs 17 residues. Germline loops: CDR1 MDHEN, CDR2 SYDVKM. Trimming took 4 bases from V and 4 from J; bases not matched to a gene: 11. Profiling relied on immunoSEQ multiplex PCR, and the TCRdb table lists in-frame clones only, not all of them. Among 95,000 to 110,000 clones listed, 92% were seen once. This chain joins TRBV28 and TRBJ2-5; 11 nucleotides align to TRBD2. This sequence was found in an adult who received the AZD1222 COVID-19 vaccine. Source: peripheral blood, taken 28 days after the second AZD1222 dose. The CDR3 nucleotides are TGTGCCAGCAGTTGGGGGGTACTAGCGGGAGTCGGAGAGACCCAGTACTTC. Translation gives CASSWGVLAGVGETQYF.